The T cell receptor beta chain described here comes from a study of blood T cell repertoires in COVID-19. The overall study: Whether acute or convalescent, the COVID-19 samples came from the United States, Italy and Spain.

The assay was immunoSEQ multiplex PCR, and TCRdb's table has in-frame clones only and misses some. Of about 240,000 clones listed, approximately 80% are singletons. This CDR3 is 16 amino acids long. With V trimmed by 3 bases and J by 3 bases, 9 bases remained unmatched. Germline values: CDR1 MGHRA, CDR2 YSYEKL. This chain connects TRBV4-1 to TRBJ2-7; 9 bases map to TRBD1. Sequenced input: peripheral blood. The sequence was collected from a man aged 25 to 40 who had recovered from COVID-19. As DNA, the CDR3 is TGCGCCAGCAGCCAGAACACCGGGACAGGGCACTACGAGCAGTACGTC. As protein: CASSQNTGTGHYEQYV.